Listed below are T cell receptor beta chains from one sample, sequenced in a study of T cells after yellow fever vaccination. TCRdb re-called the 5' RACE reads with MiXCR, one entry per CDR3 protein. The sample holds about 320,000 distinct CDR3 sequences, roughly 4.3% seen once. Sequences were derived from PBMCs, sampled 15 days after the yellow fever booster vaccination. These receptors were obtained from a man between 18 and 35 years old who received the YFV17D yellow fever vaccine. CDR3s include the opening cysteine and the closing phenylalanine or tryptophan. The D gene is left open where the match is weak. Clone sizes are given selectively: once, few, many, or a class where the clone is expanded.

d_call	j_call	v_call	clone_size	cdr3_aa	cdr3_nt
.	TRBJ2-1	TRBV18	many	CASSPPGQIYNEQFF	TGTGCCAGCTCACCACCGGGACAAATCTACAATGAGCAGTTCTTC
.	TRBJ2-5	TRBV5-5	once	CASSWRPARGSEYF	TGTGCCAGCAGCTGGAGACCTGCTAGGGGTTCGGAGTACTTC
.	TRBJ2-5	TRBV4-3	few	CASSRTGTYQETQYF	TGCGCCAGCAGCCGGACCGGGACATACCAAGAGACCCAGTACTTC
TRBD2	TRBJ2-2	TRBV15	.	CATSRDVEVLASGANTGELFF	TGTGCCACCAGCAGAGATGTAGAGGTGTTGGCTAGCGGAGCGAACACCGGGGAGCTGTTTTTT
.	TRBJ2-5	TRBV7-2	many	CASSPLGGGETQYF	TGTGCCAGCAGCCCGCTCGGAGGGGGGGAGACCCAGTACTTC
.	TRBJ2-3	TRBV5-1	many	CASSLPRLSTDTQYF	TGCGCCAGCAGCTTGCCCCGACTAAGCACAGATACGCAGTATTTT
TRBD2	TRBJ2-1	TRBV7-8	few	CASSRGPGLAGDEQFF	TGTGCCAGCAGCAGAGGGCCGGGACTAGCTGGCGATGAGCAGTTCTTC
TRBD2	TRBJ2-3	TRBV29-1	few	CSVGDYPTDTQYF	TGCAGCGTCGGGGACTACCCCACAGATACGCAGTATTTT
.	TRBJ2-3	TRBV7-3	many	CASSPRIGSSTDTQYF	TGTGCCAGCAGCCCACGGATTGGGTCGAGCACAGATACGCAGTATTTT
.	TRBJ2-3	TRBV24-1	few	CATSDTGTDTQYF	TGTGCCACCAGTGATACAGGCACAGATACGCAGTATTTT
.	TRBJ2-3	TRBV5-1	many	CASSPPQADTDTQYF	TGCGCCAGCAGCCCGCCCCAGGCTGACACAGATACGCAGTATTTT
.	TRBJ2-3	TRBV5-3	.	CARSLDTQYF	TGTGCCAGAAGCTTGGATACGCAGTATTTT
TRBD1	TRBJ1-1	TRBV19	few	CASTSPGQGAGNTEAFF	TGTGCCAGTACTTCACCGGGACAGGGGGCAGGGAACACTGAAGCTTTCTTT
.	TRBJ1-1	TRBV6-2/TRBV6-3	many	CASTIRGGVGTEAFF	TGTGCCAGCACCATACGAGGCGGCGTTGGGACTGAAGCTTTCTTT
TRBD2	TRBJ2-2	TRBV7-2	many	CASSLPTSDLNTGELFF	TGTGCCAGCAGCTTACCTACTAGCGACTTGAACACCGGGGAGCTGTTTTTT
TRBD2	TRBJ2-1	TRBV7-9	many	CASSLYSGGYSYNEQFF	TGTGCCAGCAGCTTATATAGCGGGGGGTACTCCTACAATGAGCAGTTCTTC
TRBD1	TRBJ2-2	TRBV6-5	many	CASSHTAGRGRPGELFF	TGTGCCAGCAGTCACACAGCGGGCAGGGGGCGCCCCGGGGAGCTGTTTTTT
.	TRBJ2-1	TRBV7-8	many	CASSSTHKSSYNEQFF	TGTGCCAGCAGCTCTACTCACAAGAGCTCCTACAATGAGCAGTTCTTC
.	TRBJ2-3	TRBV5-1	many	CASSLDGNPQDTQYF	TGCGCCAGCAGCTTGGACGGCAACCCTCAAGATACGCAGTATTTT
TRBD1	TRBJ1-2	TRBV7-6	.	CASSPRQGADYGYTF	TGTGCCAGCAGCCCAAGACAGGGGGCCGACTATGGCTACACCTTC
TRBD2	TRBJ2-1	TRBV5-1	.	CASKRLAGTGNEQFF	TGCGCCAGCAAGCGTCTAGCGGGGACGGGGAATGAGCAGTTCTTC
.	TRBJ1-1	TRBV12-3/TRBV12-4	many	CASSNPNGRWTEAFF	TGTGCCAGCAGCAATCCTAATGGGCGGTGGACTGAAGCTTTCTTT
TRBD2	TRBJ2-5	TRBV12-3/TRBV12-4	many	CASSPGLAGLETQYF	TGTGCCAGCAGCCCGGGACTAGCGGGGCTAGAGACCCAGTACTTC
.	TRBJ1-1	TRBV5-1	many	CASSLGWEGIDTEAFF	TGCGCCAGCAGCTTGGGGTGGGAGGGTATTGACACTGAAGCTTTCTTT
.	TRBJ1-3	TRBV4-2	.	CASSQDESGYGNTIYF	TGTGCCAGCAGCCAGGACGAATCGGGGTACGGAAACACCATATATTTT
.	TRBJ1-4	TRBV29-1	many	CSVFEGGTNEKLFF	TGCAGCGTGTTCGAGGGAGGAACTAATGAAAAACTGTTTTTT
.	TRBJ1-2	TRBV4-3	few	CASSQDLGQLYGYTF	TGCGCCAGCAGCCAAGATCTCGGGCAGCTTTATGGCTACACCTTC
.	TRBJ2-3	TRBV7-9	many	CASSKGDTQYF	TGTGCCAGCAGCAAAGGAGATACGCAGTATTTT
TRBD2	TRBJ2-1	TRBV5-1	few	CASSLTATSGNEQFF	TGCGCCAGCAGCCTGACAGCGACTAGCGGCAATGAGCAGTTCTTC
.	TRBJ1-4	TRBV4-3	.	CASGHWGAPEKLFF	TGCGCCAGCGGCCACTGGGGGGCTCCCGAAAAACTGTTTTTT
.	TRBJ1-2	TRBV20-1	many	CSARPADGLGGYTF	TGCAGTGCTAGACCAGCGGACGGCCTCGGTGGCTACACCTTC
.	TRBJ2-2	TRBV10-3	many	CAISEITGELFF	TGTGCCATCAGTGAGATTACCGGGGAGCTGTTTTTT
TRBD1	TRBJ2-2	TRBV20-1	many	CSANRGNTGELFF	TGCAGTGCTAACAGGGGGAACACCGGGGAGCTGTTTTTT
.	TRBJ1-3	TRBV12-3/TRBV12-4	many	CASRDNTIYF	TGTGCCAGCAGAGACAACACCATATATTTT
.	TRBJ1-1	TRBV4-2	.	CASSQEDGTEAFF	TGTGCCAGCAGCCAAGAGGACGGTACTGAAGCTTTCTTT
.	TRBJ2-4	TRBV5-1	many	CASSILGAGGDIQYF	TGCGCCAGCAGCATCCTAGGGGCCGGAGGAGACATTCAGTACTTC
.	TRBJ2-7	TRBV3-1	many	CASSQVGDWAYEQYF	TGTGCCAGCAGCCAAGTTGGGGATTGGGCCTACGAGCAGTACTTC
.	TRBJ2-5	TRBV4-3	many	CASSQDKETQYF	TGCGCCAGCAGCCAAGACAAAGAGACCCAGTACTTC
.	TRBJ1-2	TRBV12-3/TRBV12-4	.	CARAIRQGWGNYGYTF	TGTGCCAGGGCAATACGGCAGGGTTGGGGTAACTATGGCTACACCTTC
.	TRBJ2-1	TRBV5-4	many	CASSLYSLWGDEQFF	TGTGCCAGCAGCTTGTACAGCCTGTGGGGCGATGAGCAGTTCTTC
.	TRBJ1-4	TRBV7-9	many	CASSLGSLRTNEKLFF	TGTGCCAGCAGCTTAGGCAGTTTGCGGACTAATGAAAAACTGTTTTTT
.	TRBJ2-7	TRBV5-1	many	CASSLETASYEQYF	TGCGCCAGCAGCTTGGAGACTGCCTCCTACGAGCAGTACTTC
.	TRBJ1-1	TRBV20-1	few	CSAREVGAIWAEAFF	TGCAGTGCTAGAGAAGTTGGGGCAATTTGGGCTGAAGCTTTCTTT